The subject of this entry is one T cell receptor (beta chain). The specificity of this receptor is unknown. There are no base qualities to consult, and no much larger clone falls within one base. The library was built by means of the immunoSEQ multiplex PCR assay. For the multiplex PCR, a mixture combining 60 forward primers for TCR Vbeta segments and 13 reverse primers for TCR Jbeta segments was used. Amplification of the CDR3 region of rearranged TCR beta genes was performed with a multiplex PCR assay on genomic DNA. The Illumina HiSeq System was used to sequence the amplified TCR beta libraries as 87-base-pair reads. The published analysis was carried out like this. Across the 640 or so repertoires, a later analysis counted roughly 84 million unique TCR beta chains, roughly 11 million of which were shared by at least two donors. A nearest-neighbor algorithm error-corrected the raw reads and collapsed the reads into unique sequences, merging closely related sequences to remove PCR and sequencing errors. To assign V, D and J gene segments, CDR3 sequences were aligned to IMGT reference sequences. For a sequence to be retained, a match of at least six nucleotides to both a V gene segment and a J gene segment was required. Rearrangements were called productive when the CDR3 lacked stop codons and stayed in frame with V and J; all others were non-productive. Following IMGT convention, CDR3 was defined as the stretch from the second conserved V-encoded cysteine to the conserved J-encoded phenylalanine. The earlier analysis of a few hundred of the donors excluded any sequence lacking an unambiguous match to a single V gene segment. An earlier analysis of 550 to 650 of the donors classified V segments as functional when productive rearrangements were above 56.7% and as segregating when the standard deviation between donors was above 5%. To diagnose cytomegalovirus status from the catalog of TCR beta chain sequences, a statistical classification framework was built. V and J gene assignment, in a later analysis, came from comparing TCR nucleotide sequences with IMGT/GENE-DB human TR gene sequences. In a later analysis, CDR3 sequences and most-parsimonious VDJ recombination scenarios were assigned using the TCRdist pipeline. In a later analysis, each TCR beta chain was defined by its CDR3 amino acid sequence together with its V-gene family, and reads lacking a unique V-gene family were excluded. In a later analysis, some 600 highly shared, low-generation-probability nucleotide sequences were removed to address suspected cross-contamination and a sequencing artifact. In a later analysis, a clonal expansion index was calculated for each public chain from normalized within-repertoire ranks of inferred template counts. A later analysis computed generation probabilities with a VDJ recombination model fitted to out-of-frame rearrangements, and checked the results against IGoR. In a later analysis, TCR-TCR, TCR-HLA and TCR-CMV co-occurrence was scored with hypergeometric tests, and a repertoire-size bias correction was applied to TCR pairs. In a later analysis, false discovery rates were estimated by permuting HLA or CMV assignments 20 times. In a later analysis, co-occurring TCRs were grouped using DBSCAN, with TCRdist sequence similarity added in when clustering inside HLA-allele-positive subsets. Co-occurrence clustering excluded repertoires with fewer than 30,000 or more than 120,000 public chains, plus five with anomalous nucleotide sharing. In its TCRdb copy, this immuneACCESS table keeps in-frame sequences only and misses some clones. Where compared with another copy, unresolved V genes explain less than half of these, and the others have no known cause. V and J calls and clone size are as listed in that table; D and trimming were resolved from the DNA. This sample has around 150,000 clones in its table, and 75% to 80% of those were observed once. The ten most abundant clones make up 1.5% to 2% of the sample.

CDR1 is given as MRHNA and CDR2 as SNTAGT, both from the germline V gene. The CDR3 goes from the cysteine to the phenylalanine over 15 residues. Left in the record is the CDR3 DNA by itself, 45 bases read in frame from the first base. V loses 6 bases, J loses 9 bases, and the germline ends lie 18 bases apart. This sample is drawn from a study of cytomegalovirus exposure and HLA in healthy donors (dated by TCRdb to about 2017). In the study overall: An earlier analysis of 587 of the donors reported approximately 290 Gb of sequence data and about 100 million unique TCR beta sequences from 150 million to 200 million T cells. The number of typed donors differed by locus: roughly 620-640 for A, B, C, DRB1 and DQB1; approximately 520 for DQA1; approximately 600 for DPA1; and around 450 for DPB1. HLA typing included class I and class II loci at four-digit resolution. Because of strong linkage in the cohort, roughly five DR-DQ haplotypes were treated as single units for association and clustering. Across approximately 420 genotyped donors of the cohort, an average of about 240,000 unique TCR beta nucleotide sequences per donor were sequenced, and roughly 18% of those sequences were non-productive. Donor age, sex, ethnicity and CMV serostatus were collected together with the repertoire data. To decide whether each TCR beta V gene segment behaved as functional or pseudogenic, an earlier analysis of approximately 620 of the donors relied on high-throughput TCR beta sequencing. A later analysis re-examined previously published TCR beta repertoires from around 670 donors and added high-resolution HLA genotyping to investigate patterns of TCR occurrence. The study used immunosequencing to profile the T cell repertoires of some 600 subjects and linked those repertoires to cytomegalovirus serostatus. Rather than drawing on any new phenotypic data, the later analysis identified candidate immune exposures from TCR beta sequences and the way those sequences occurred across donors. Roughly 320 gigabases of sequencing data and approximately 92 million unique TCR sequences made up an early release that covered several hundred HLA-typed donors. The genetic ancestry cluster associated with self-reported Caucasian donors included 81% of the 398 genotyped donors. All discovery cohort repertoires had been generated on a single sequencing platform. To predict cytomegalovirus infection status, the study combined high-throughput TCR immunosequencing, statistical association of individual TCRs with disease status, and machine learning. In a later genetic analysis, genome-wide SNP genotypes for 398 of the 666 donors were used, and that subset was treated as a discovery cohort. The aim of the study was to test whether cataloging public T cell receptors could identify signatures of past pathogen exposure. In addition to the first cohort of approximately 650 subjects, a separate validation cohort of 120 different subjects was used.

Points the paper makes about the study in general: In a later analysis, several top co-occurrence clusters were reported to appear linked to parvovirus B19, influenza, CMV and Epstein-Barr virus. When HLA alleles, especially DR and DQ, strongly co-occurred, attributing TCR associations to individual alleles was difficult. CMV serostatus was the only immune exposure information available for the cohort. In the study, approximately 160 TCR beta chains were listed as associated with cytomegalovirus. V-gene and J-gene trimming of TCR beta chains was associated with a missense DCLRE1C variant in a later genetic analysis, and the association was replicated in an independent cohort. The presence/absence analyses assumed that sequencing depth was roughly uniform across donors, and that assumption may not be true. According to the authors, the approach could potentially be generalized to other disease states and immunological phenotypes. A cluster of highly shared sequence variants was judged likely to be a technical artifact of the sequencing pipeline. This cohort had only TCR beta chains sequenced, and the lack of alpha or paired-chain data limited which features could be detected. A later genetic analysis reported fewer N-insertions in productive TCRs among donors in an Asian-associated ancestry cluster than the roughly 650-donor mean. Correlated functional status among segregating V segments might be attributable to linkage disequilibrium, but an unknown experimental factor could not be ruled out. Most CMV-associated TCR beta chains appeared to be HLA-restricted in a later analysis, and the HLA associations seemed to be driven largely by CMV exposure. A further reported finding was that TCR beta sequences accurately predicted the HLA-A and HLA-B alleles for most subjects in the first cohort. Some IMGT-functional V segments, including TRBV6-2 and TRBV6-3, could not be told apart with the 87-base-pair reads, so those segments were excluded. In a later analysis, TCR association rates were found to vary across HLA loci, with the most associated TCRs seen for DRB1 alleles and the fewest for HLA-C alleles. The classifier was reported to diagnose cytomegalovirus status with high specificity and sensitivity in both the original cohort and the validation cohort. A few of the identified cytomegalovirus-associated TCR beta chains were confirmed in vitro to be specific for cytomegalovirus antigens. Specific HLA alleles were associated with some 15,000 TCR beta sequences at a false discovery rate of 0.05 in a later analysis. In an earlier analysis of around 500 of the donors, most TCR beta V segments appeared in productive rearrangements about 87% or about 30% of the time, broadly matching IMGT annotations. Because some donors lacked HLA typing at each locus, the association tests relied only on the typed subset. Most TCR sequences were observed very rarely across donors, whereas some public TCRs were present in many individuals. A later analysis found that HLA-associated TCR beta chains were more clonally expanded and had lower generation probabilities than equally common non-associated chains. Because counts were too low, 15 to 20 rarely observed V segments, including chromosome 9 orphons, were excluded from the earlier analysis of some 540 of the donors.

In total, approximately 700 healthy bone marrow donors made up the cohort. All cohort members were sampled while nominally healthy, although unrecorded immune exposures were likely present. The donor was CMV seronegative and belonged to the group of 350 to 400 seronegative cohort members. Every donor gave a peripheral blood sample, and the peripheral blood mononuclear cells from that sample were used for TCR beta sequencing. The Qiagen DNeasy Blood Extraction Kit was used to extract genomic DNA from the blood cell samples. The rearrangement joined TRBV6-4 to TRBJ1-6; TRBD1 might be the D gene, on 5 matching bases. The receptor was derived from a woman in her thirties in good health and CMV-seronegative. Material: PBMCs. The DNA is as follows: TGTGCCAGCAGGCCGGGGGGGGACGAAAGTTCACCCCTCCACTTT. Its protein product is CASRPGGDESSPLHF.